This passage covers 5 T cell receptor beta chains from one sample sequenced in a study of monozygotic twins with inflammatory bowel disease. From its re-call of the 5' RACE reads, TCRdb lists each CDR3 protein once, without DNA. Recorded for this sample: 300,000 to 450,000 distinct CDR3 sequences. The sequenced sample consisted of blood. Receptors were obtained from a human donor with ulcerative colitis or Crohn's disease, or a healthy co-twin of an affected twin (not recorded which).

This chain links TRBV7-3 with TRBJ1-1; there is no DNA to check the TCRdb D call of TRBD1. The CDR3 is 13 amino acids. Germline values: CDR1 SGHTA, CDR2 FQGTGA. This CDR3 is CASSSGQNTEAFF.

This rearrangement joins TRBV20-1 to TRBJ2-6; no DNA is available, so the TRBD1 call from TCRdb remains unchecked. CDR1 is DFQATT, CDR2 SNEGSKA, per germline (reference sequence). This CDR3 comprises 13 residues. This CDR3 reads CSAWAGGANVLTF.

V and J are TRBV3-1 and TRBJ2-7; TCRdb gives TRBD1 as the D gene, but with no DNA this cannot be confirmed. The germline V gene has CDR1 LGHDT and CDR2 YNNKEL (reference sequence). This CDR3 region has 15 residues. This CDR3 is CASSQDDRLSYEQYF.

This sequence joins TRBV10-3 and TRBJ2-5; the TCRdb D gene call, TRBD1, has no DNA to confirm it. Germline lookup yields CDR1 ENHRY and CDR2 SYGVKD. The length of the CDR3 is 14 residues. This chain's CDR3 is CAISETQGGETQYF.

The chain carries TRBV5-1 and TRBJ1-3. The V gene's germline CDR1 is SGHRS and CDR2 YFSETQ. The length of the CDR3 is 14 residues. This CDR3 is CASSLAPSGNTIYF.